Presented here are 20 T cell receptor beta chains from one specimen sequenced in a study of ipilimumab plus nivolumab after autologous stem cell transplantation. Generated by immunoSEQ multiplex PCR, the TCRdb table keeps only in-frame clones and is missing some. The table includes about 17,000 clones, roughly 84% detected once. The source material was PBMCs, sampled in a trial of ipilimumab plus nivolumab as post-transplant consolidation. Receptor source: a male donor with diffuse large B-cell lymphoma.

This clone came up once. The gene calls are TRBV6-1 and TRBJ2-1; D ambiguous. With 0 bases removed from V and 6 bases from J, the gap between germline ends came to 12 bases. The CDR3 is 15 residues long. CDR1 and CDR2 from the germline V gene are MNHNS and SASEGT. CDR3 protein: CASSEARLVGNEQFF. CDR3 nucleotide sequence: TGTGCCAGCAGTGAAGCTAGGTTGGTGGGCAATGAGCAGTTCTTC.

The chain links TRBV5-5 to TRBJ2-2; D not resolved. Germline CDR1 reads SGHKS; CDR2 reads YYEKEE (reference sequence). This CDR3 has 14 residues. The V and J ends lost 0 bases and 4 bases respectively, with 7 bases between them. The CDR3 reads CASSLGPVTGELFF. The CDR3 nucleotides read TGTGCCAGCAGCTTGGGACCAGTCACCGGGGAGCTGTTTTTT.

A few counts support this clone. The chain joins TRBV2 to TRBJ1-5, with D maybe TRBD1 (5 bases). V was shortened by 4 bases and J by 4 bases, with 17 bases between the two germline ends. Per germline, CDR1 SNHLY and CDR2 FYNNEI. The CDR3 covers 16 residues. CDR3 nucleotides: TGTGCCAGCAGTGGGGGGACCGGGACGGCAAATCAGCCCCAGCATTTT. This sequence encodes CASSGGTGTANQPQHF.

The CDR3 bases are TGCGCCAGCAGCCAAGGTTTAGGCAGGGCTTCTGAAGCTTTCTTT. Translating it yields CASSQGLGRASEAFF. V usage is TRBV4-1 and J usage is TRBJ1-1; D is perhaps TRBD1 (5 bases). Germline V gene data show CDR1 as MGHRA and CDR2 as YSYEKL. There are 15 residues in the CDR3. V lost 1 base to trimming and J lost 6 bases, with 15 bases between them.

J is TRBJ1-4 and V is TRBV30; tentative D call: TRBD1 (6 bases). Germline CDR1 and CDR2: GTSNPN and SVGIG (reference sequence). The CDR3 extends over 15 amino acids. Between the trimmed V and J ends, which lost 1 base and 7 bases, there was a span of 16 bases. CDR3 in amino acids: CAWSGPGGGGEKLFF. The CDR3 DNA sequence: TGTGCCTGGAGTGGACCCGGAGGGGGAGGTGAAAAACTGTTTTTT.

The chain links TRBV5-8 to TRBJ2-3, with D possibly matching TRBD2 (6 bases). Trimming left V 2 bases short and J 4 bases short, with 14 bases between. CDR3 length: 15 amino acids. Germline V gene sequence: CDR1 SGHTS, CDR2 YDEGEE. The CDR3 protein is CASSLRDFAPDTQYF. The CDR3 nucleotides are TGTGCCAGCAGCTTAAGGGACTTTGCTCCAGATACGCAGTATTTT.

The sample holds a few counts of this clone. The chain is built from TRBV29-1 and TRBJ2-3; 8 bases align to TRBD2. Germline loops: CDR1 SQVTM, CDR2 ANQGSEA. This CDR3 has 14 amino acids. Losses at the gene ends were 7 bases for V and 3 bases for J; bases not matched to a gene: 9. CDR3: CSATGGFGTDTQYF. In nucleotides, the CDR3 is TGCAGCGCAACGGGAGGGTTCGGAACAGATACGCAGTATTTT.

The rearrangement uses TRBV30 and TRBJ1-6; D may be TRBD1 (5 bases). This CDR3 is 13 amino acids long. V lost 2 bases and J lost 13, with 15 bases in between. The germline V gene has CDR1 GTSNPN and CDR2 SVGIG (reference sequence). The CDR3 DNA is TGTGCCTGGAGTCCAGGACAAATAGGTCCCCTCCACTTT. It yields the protein CAWSPGQIGPLHF. The variable domain in full, with the rest retrieved from reference TRBV30 and TRBJ1-6, is SQTIHQWPATLVQPVGSPLSLECTVEGTSNPNLYWYRQAAGRGLQLLFYSVGIGQISSEVPQNLSASRPQDRQFILSSKKLLLSDSGFYLCAWSPGQIGPLHFGNGTRLTVT.

The V call is TRBV13, the J call TRBJ1-2; D might be TRBD1 (5 bases). CDR3 size: 13 residues. Trimming took 3 bases from V and 7 from J, leaving 12 bases between them. Looked up from germline, CDR1 is PRHDT and CDR2 is FYEKMQ (reference sequence). The CDR3 reads CASSLGRDPGYTF. CDR3 coding DNA: TGTGCCAGCAGCTTGGGGCGGGACCCTGGCTACACCTTC.

The gene calls are TRBV9 and TRBJ2-3; possibly TRBD2 for D (6 bases). Trimming left V 0 bases short and J 3 bases short, with 14 bases between. The CDR3 covers 16 residues. Germline V gene lookup returns CDR1 SGDLS and CDR2 YYNGEE. CDR3 nucleotides: TGTGCCAGCAGCGTAGGGGCGGGGCGGGTAACAGATACGCAGTATTTT. Its protein is CASSVGAGRVTDTQYF.

The CDR3 sequence is CASSTNTYNEQFF. The CDR3 DNA is TGTGCCAGCAGCACGAACACGTACAATGAGCAGTTCTTC. This chain joins TRBV9 and TRBJ2-1; D is unclear. The CDR3 length is 13 residues. Per the germline V gene, CDR1 is SGDLS and CDR2 is YYNGEE. With 4 bases removed from V and 4 bases from J, the gap between germline ends came to 9 bases.

This clone showed up just a few times. This rearrangement joins TRBV11-3 to TRBJ2-3; D uncertain. Trimming took off 4 bases at V and 0 bases at J, with 11 bases between the two ends. The CDR3 contains 15 residues. CDR1 is SGHNT, CDR2 YENEEA, per germline. Here the CDR3 DNA reads TGTGCCAGCAGCTGGAGAAGCTCTAGCACAGATACGCAGTATTTT. Encoded protein: CASSWRSSSTDTQYF.

This chain connects TRBV7-3 to TRBJ2-3; unclear D gene. CDR3 length: 13 residues. Germline CDR1 is SGHTA and CDR2 is FQGTGA. V dropped 5 bases and J dropped 2 bases, with 8 bases sitting between them. The CDR3 bases are TGTGCCAGCAGCCAAGAGCTCACAGATACGCAGTATTTT. As protein: CASSQELTDTQYF. Complete variable domain (other parts from reference TRBV7-3 and TRBJ2-3): GAGVSQTPSNKVTEKGKYVELRCDPISGHTALYWYRQSLGQGPEFLIYFQGTGAADDSGLPNDRFFAVRPEGSVSTLKIQRTERGDSAVYLCASSQELTDTQYFGPGTRLTVL.

This clone occurred once. The gene calls are TRBV9 and TRBJ2-1; the match to TRBD2 covers 10 bases. CDR1 and CDR2 (germline): SGDLS, YYNGEE. The CDR3 is 16 amino acids. Trimming at V came to 0 bases and at J to 8 bases, leaving 8 bases not matched to a gene. CDR3 DNA: TGTGCCAGCAGCGTAGGGGTAGCGGGAGGATTAGATGAGCAGTTCTTC. It codes for CASSVGVAGGLDEQFF.

The gene calls are TRBV5-1 and TRBJ2-1; D unclear. Germline V gene data show CDR1 as SGHRS and CDR2 as YFSETQ. Trimming shortened V by 0 bases and J by 8 bases, and 9 bases separated the two germline ends. The CDR3 totals 13 residues. The CDR3 DNA follows: TGCGCCAGCAGCTTGGAATCGGGCGATGAGCAGTTCTTC. It translates to CASSLESGDEQFF.

The gene calls are TRBV27 and TRBJ2-7, with D possibly being TRBD1 (7 bases). The CDR3 sequence is 14 residues long. With 6 bases removed from V and 3 bases from J, the gap between germline ends came to 15 bases. Per germline, CDR1 MNHEY and CDR2 SMNVEV (reference sequence). The CDR3 DNA sequence: TGTGCCAGCAGACATAGACAGGGACTCTACGAGCAGTACTTC. Protein: CASRHRQGLYEQYF.

The chain combines TRBV7-8 with TRBJ1-5; D is ambiguous. Germline CDR1 and CDR2: SGHVS and FQNEAQ. V dropped 6 bases and J dropped 5 bases, with 14 bases sitting between them. The CDR3 loop spans 14 amino acids. The CDR3 region is CASRAIPSDQPQHF. In DNA, the CDR3 is TGTGCCAGCAGAGCTATCCCCTCCGATCAGCCCCAGCATTTT. Full variable domain (rest looked up from reference TRBV7-8 and TRBJ1-5): GAGVSQSPRYKVAKRGQDVALRCDPISGHVSLFWYQQALGQGPEFLTYFQNEAQLDKSGLPSDRFFAERPEGSVSTLKIQRTQQEDSAVYLCASRAIPSDQPQHFGDGTRLSIL.

The chain recombines TRBV9 with TRBJ2-7; 7 bases match TRBD1. J lost 0 bases, V lost 2 bases, and 2 bases had no gene match. CDR1 is SGDLS, CDR2 YYNGEE, per germline. The CDR3 consists of 14 residues. The CDR3 here is CASSVTGNSYEQYF. DNA of the CDR3: TGTGCCAGCAGCGTGACAGGGAACTCCTACGAGCAGTACTTC.

This clone was seen a handful of times. The chain links TRBV13 to TRBJ2-6; D remains unclear. Trimming stripped 5 bases from V and 0 bases from J, with 11 bases between. CDR3 length equals 16 residues. Germline V CDR1 and CDR2: PRHDT, FYEKMQ (reference sequence). Here the CDR3 DNA reads TGTGCCAGCAGCCCCCCCGTCCTCTCTGGGGCCAACGTCCTGACTTTC. Translated: CASSPPVLSGANVLTF.

This chain links TRBV5-8 with TRBJ2-5; 7 nucleotides agree with TRBD1. Germline-derived CDR1 and CDR2 are SGHTS and YDEGEE. The junction had 5 bases not matched to a gene; V was cut back by 4 bases and J by 2 bases. The CDR3 runs 14 residues. CDR3 in DNA: TGTGCCAGCAGCCAGGGACAGAAGCAAGAGACCCAGTACTTC. It is translated as CASSQGQKQETQYF.